This T cell receptor beta chain was profiled in a study of T cells in tuberculosis. Study information: The T cells targeted glucose monomycolate, a mycobacterial lipid, via CD1B. Findings of the study overall: Selection depended on which cryopreserved specimens were available.

Comment on this clone: The antigen remains unidentified.

Here immunoSEQ multiplex PCR was the method, and the copy in TCRdb shows in-frame clones only, minus some. This sample has roughly 28,000 clones, with around 87% found just once. This CDR3 has 14 residues. This chain uses TRBV21-1 with TRBJ1-6; TRBD1 was called by the table and not checked on the DNA. TRBV21-1 is an annotated pseudogene. The sequenced sample was PBMCs. The clonotype was recovered from a donor aged 10-29 years with latent tuberculosis or without tuberculosis infection. CDR3 amino acids: CASSNLGRSSPLHF. The CDR3 DNA is TGTGCCAGCAGCAATCTGGGCAGGTCTTCACCCCTCCACTTT.